This is a list of T cell receptor beta chains from one sample in a study of OX40 agonist ivuxolimab in advanced cancers. The assay was immunoSEQ multiplex PCR, and TCRdb's table has in-frame clones only and misses some. The sample records around 38,000 clones, around 92% being singletons. Sample: CD4+ or CD8+ T cells sorted from blood, taken in a trial of the OX40 agonist ivuxolimab. These receptors all come from an adult with an advanced solid tumor such as melanoma, head and neck, liver or kidney cancer. CDR3s include the opening cysteine and the closing phenylalanine or tryptophan. Fields, in order: V gene, J gene, CDR3 protein.

TRBV4-3	TRBJ2-5	CASSQDFDGVAGNQETQYF
TRBV9	TRBJ2-1	CASSVRGREQFF
TRBV4-1	TRBJ2-1	CASSQDPPTEQFF
TRBV19	TRBJ1-2	CASSITSGNYGYTF
TRBV6-1	TRBJ2-7	CASSGLAGGSYEQYF
TRBV7-9	TRBJ2-3	CASSLPRGDTDTQYF
TRBV7-8	TRBJ2-2	CASSLLATGRDTGELFF
TRBV27	TRBJ2-4	CASSPSLNSGAIQYF
TRBV30	TRBJ2-2	CAWSLRALPGELFF
TRBV7-9	TRBJ2-7	CASSSLQGDGSYEQYF
TRBV6-6	TRBJ2-1	CASSYTQGQPYNEQFF
TRBV7-6	TRBJ2-1	CASSLEWASGYNEQFF
TRBV6-5	TRBJ1-1	CASRLNLNRDGEAFF
TRBV11-1	TRBJ1-4	CASSSFSLGDEKLFF
TRBV27	TRBJ2-5	CASRAAGGHQETQYF
TRBV5-6	TRBJ2-7	CASKRGLEQYF
TRBV4-1	TRBJ1-1	CASSQESQRNTEAFF
TRBV11-1	TRBJ2-2	CASSLGVGTGELFF
TRBV11-2	TRBJ2-3	CASSLKLGETGFLTDTQYF
TRBV27	TRBJ2-1	CASSSIGGNEQFF
TRBV18	TRBJ1-5	CASSRTGGNQPQHF
TRBV28	TRBJ2-3	CASSGPQGFPGVGTDTQYF
TRBV7-8	TRBJ1-3	CASSLAFQGPGNTIYF
TRBV7-9	TRBJ2-3	CASSLGGRLAWGADTQYF